A selection of T cell receptor beta chains follows, all from one sample in a study of blood T cell repertoires in COVID-19. The repertoire was sequenced with immunoSEQ multiplex PCR; TCRdb's copy has only in-frame clones and lacks some. The data show around 250,000 clones, approximately 80% seen once. Sequences were obtained from PBMCs or T cells enriched from blood (not recorded which). Source of these receptors: a man aged 35 to 55 who had been exposed to COVID-19. Each CDR3 is given with its conserved first and last residue. D genes are given only for firm matches. A row's size may be missing; if present it is once, few, many or a size class.

>few|TRBJ1-2|-|TRBV18
TGTGCCAGCTCGCGAAGCAAAGAATATGGCTACACCTTC
CASSRSKEYGYTF
>-|TRBJ1-6|-|TRBV12-5
TGTGCTAGTGGTTTTGCGCGTCTCGGCCTCCACTTT
CASGFARLGLHF
>-|TRBJ2-3|TRBD2|TRBV5-5
TGTGCCAGCAGCTTAAATAGCGGGAGGGCAGATACGCAGTATTTT
CASSLNSGRADTQYF
>-|TRBJ1-1|TRBD1|TRBV19
TGTGCCAGTACGGTTCGGGGACAGGGTAGCGACACTGAAGCTTTCTTT
CASTVRGQGSDTEAFF
>-|TRBJ2-6|TRBD1|TRBV27
TGTGCCAGCGGATACAGGGGGTCCGGACTTTTTAGCTCTGGGGCCAACGTCCTGACTTTC
CASGYRGSGLFSSGANVLTF
>-|TRBJ1-1|-|TRBV5-1
TGCGCCAGCAGGACAGGGAACACTGAAGCTTTCTTT
CASRTGNTEAFF
>-|TRBJ1-1|TRBD1|TRBV5-1
TGCGCCAGCAGCTTTCAAGGGGGCGAGGGGCCGAACACTGAAGCTTTCTTT
CASSFQGGEGPNTEAFF
>-|TRBJ2-3|TRBD2|TRBV27
TGTGCCAGCAGTAGTTGGGATATAGCGGGAGCCACAGATACGCAGTATTTT
CASSSWDIAGATDTQYF
>-|TRBJ2-1|TRBD2|TRBV27
TGTGCCAGCAGTCCCGGGACTAGCGGGAGGAGTAGCTCCTACAATGAGCAGTTCTTC
CASSPGTSGRSSSYNEQFF
>once|TRBJ1-1|-|TRBV7-2
TGTGCCAGCACTGGTCAGGGGAAGAGGACTGAAGCTTTCTTT
CASTGQGKRTEAFF
>-|TRBJ2-6|TRBD1|TRBV5-5
TGTGCCAGCTCCCCAACTTCGACAGGGAGATCTGGGGCCAACGTCCTGACTTTC
CASSPTSTGRSGANVLTF
>-|TRBJ1-2|TRBD1|TRBV7-9
TGTGCCAGCAGCCCAGGACAGGCCTATGGCTACACCTTC
CASSPGQAYGYTF
>-|TRBJ2-3|-|TRBV15
TGTGCCACCGGAGGAGGGTATACGCAGTATTTT
CATGGGYTQYF
>-|TRBJ2-1|TRBD2|TRBV6-5
TGTGCCAGCAGGGGACTAGCGGGAATTGATGAGCAGTTCTTC
CASRGLAGIDEQFF
>-|TRBJ1-5|TRBD1|TRBV6-5
TGTGCCAGCAGTCCCAGACAGGGCTATCAGCCCCAGCATTTT
CASSPRQGYQPQHF
>-|TRBJ1-4|TRBD1|TRBV18
TGTGCCAGCTTACGGACAGGGGGTGAAAAACTGTTTTTT
CASLRTGGEKLFF
>-|TRBJ1-4|TRBD1|TRBV30
TGTGCCTGGGGGGACAGTGCAGCAACTAATGAAAAACTGTTTTTT
CAWGDSAATNEKLFF